These 6 T cell receptor beta chains came from one sample sequenced in a study of T-cell reconstitution after alpha-beta-depleted transplantation in children. TCRbeta library construction was performed incorporating unique molecular identifiers. TCRdb fed the PCR reads into MiXCR, producing one record per CDR3 protein. The table lists about 460,000 distinct CDR3 sequences, approximately 12% of them singletons. The starting material was PBMCs from the stem cell graft donor, obtained from the stem cell graft. The receptor source for this set is a human donor who donated a stem cell graft to a child with combined immunodeficiency.

The chain uses TRBV20-1 and TRBJ2-1; 8 positions agree with TRBD1. This CDR3 has 20 residues. Trimming removed 3 bases from V and 7 bases from J; junction bases left unmatched: 26. CDR1 DFQATT and CDR2 SNEGSKA come from the germline V gene (reference sequence). The CDR3 DNA reads as TGCAGTGCTAGCGCACTGGGGGGACAGGCCGAAGATTGGGACAATAATGAGCAGTTCTTC. It specifies CSASALGGQAEDWDNNEQFF.

This clonotype was recorded many times. The chain combines TRBV10-2 with TRBJ1-2; D perhaps matches TRBD1 (5 bases). Trimming took off 2 bases at V and 3 bases at J, with 7 bases between the two ends. Germline V gene lookup returns CDR1 WSHSY and CDR2 SAAADI. This CDR3 contains 13 residues. CDR3 bases: TGCGCCAGCAGTGAGACAGGCCACTATGGCTACACCTTC. Translation: CASSETGHYGYTF.

V usage is TRBV10-3 and J usage is TRBJ2-5, with 11 bases that match TRBD2. The CDR3 contains 16 residues. From germline, CDR1 is ENHRY and CDR2 SYGVKD. With V trimmed by 6 bases and J by 2 bases, 8 bases remained unmatched. In DNA, the CDR3 is TGTGCCATCAGCCTTACGACTAGCGGGACGCAAGAGACCCAGTACTTC. Translated, it gives CAISLTTSGTQETQYF.

This clonotype has just a few counts. CDR3 amino acids: CATQSRADSHYYYGYTF. The CDR3 DNA reads TGTGCCACCCAAAGCCGGGCCGACAGCCACTATTACTATGGCTACACCTTC. The J gene is TRBJ1-2, the V gene TRBV15; D is perhaps TRBD1 (5 bases). Germline-derived CDR1 and CDR2 are LNHNV and YYDKDF (reference sequence). V was shortened by 8 bases and J by 3 bases, with 25 bases between the two germline ends. The CDR3 consists of 17 residues.

J is TRBJ2-5 and V is TRBV25-1, with TRBD2 as a possible D gene (6 bases). V lost 2 bases to trimming and J lost 5 bases, with 15 bases between them. This CDR3 spans 15 amino acids. The germline V gene encodes CDR1 MGHDK and CDR2 SYGVNS. CDR3 nucleotide sequence: TGTGCCAGCAGTGAAGTTACAGGAGGGAGGGAGACCCAGTACTTC. It codes for CASSEVTGGRETQYF.

This clonotype was found many times. The genes are TRBV12-3 or TRBV12-4 and TRBJ1-2; D call uncertain. The CDR3 has 12 residues. Trimming cost V 3 bases and J 4 bases, with 6 bases left between them. Here the CDR3 DNA reads TGTGCCAGCAGTTTCGACATCTATGGCTACACCTTC. It encodes CASSFDIYGYTF.